These 6 T cell receptor beta chains were sequenced from one sample in a study of immune heterogeneity within non-small cell lung tumors. Genomic DNA extracted from bulk tumor tissue served as template. A total of about 550 ng was used per sample. Surgical sampling yielded several biopsies per primary tumor (spaced far apart). Patients underwent curative surgery for untreated, newly diagnosed non-small cell lung cancer. The TCR beta CDR3 region was amplified by multiplex PCR employing 32 V and 13 J primers. TCRdb used MiXCR to reprocess the multiplex PCR reads, holding one entry per CDR3 protein. The table includes 10,000 to 11,000 distinct CDR3 sequences, approximately 20% detected once. Sequences were obtained from lung tumor tissue. These receptors all stem from a man aged 55 to 70 with non-small cell lung cancer.

This clonotype is judged large. The chain couples TRBV2 to TRBJ2-7, with D perhaps TRBD2 (6 bases). The V and J ends lost 4 bases and 1 base respectively, with 17 bases between them. The germline gives CDR1 SNHLY, CDR2 FYNNEI. The CDR3 extends over 16 amino acids. CDR3 sequence: CASSADGVAVSYEQYF. In DNA, the CDR3 is TGTGCCAGCAGTGCTGACGGGGTAGCGGTTTCCTACGAGCAGTACTTC. The full variable domain, completed using reference TRBV2 and TRBJ2-7, is EPEVTQTPSHQVTQMGQEVILRCVPISNHLYFYWYRQILGQKVEFLVSFYNNEISEKSEIFDDQFSVERPDGSNFTLKIRSTKLEDSAMYFCASSADGVAVSYEQYFGPGTRLTVT.

The CDR3: CASSLRGTPVAQNRWGEAFF. The CDR3 region has the DNA TGTGCCAGCAGCTTAAGAGGAACTCCGGTGGCGCAAAATCGGTGGGGTGAAGCTTTCTTT. This rearrangement joins TRBV11-2 to TRBJ1-1; D not certain. The CDR3 contains 20 residues. Germline lookup yields CDR1 SGHAT and CDR2 FQNNGV. Trimming left V 2 bases short and J 7 bases short, with 32 bases between.

This clonotype was seen only a few times. The germline gene is not matched at one end of the junction; a read error may be the cause. The rearrangement uses TRBV5-1 and TRBJ1-2, with D unresolved. The CDR3 loop spans 15 amino acids. CDR1 is SGHRS and CDR2 is YFSETQ in the germline V gene. CDR3 coding DNA: TGCGCCAGCAGCTTGGAGGTTGAAATGGACTATGACTACACCTTC. It yields the protein CASSLEVEMDYDYTF.

This clonotype is medium-sized (0.01 to 0.1%). The rearrangement links TRBV30 to TRBJ2-7, with 8 bases fitting TRBD1. J gave up 6 bases and V 1 base, and 5 bases lay outside the gene matches. Germline V gene data show CDR1 as GTSNPN and CDR2 as SVGIG (reference sequence). This CDR3 spans 13 amino acids. The CDR3 spells CAWSENRGSEQYF. The CDR3 DNA reads TGTGCCTGGAGTGAAAACAGGGGGAGCGAGCAGTACTTC.

This clonotype was detected only a few times. J is TRBJ2-1 and V is TRBV20-1, with D possibly being TRBD2 (7 bases). Germline CDR1 DFQATT, CDR2 SNEGSKA (reference sequence). CDR3 length: 13 amino acids. The ends were cut back, 5 bases at V and 7 bases at J, with 15 bases in the middle. CDR3 nucleotide sequence: TGCAGTGCTCTAAGGGGGGGACTTAATGAGCAGTTCTTC. The encoded protein is CSALRGGLNEQFF.

This clonotype is judged medium-sized. The V and J genes are TRBV7-8 and TRBJ1-4, with D perhaps TRBD1 (5 bases). Germline V gene data show CDR1 as SGHVS and CDR2 as FQNEAQ. The CDR3 sequence is 13 residues long. Trimming took off 5 bases at V and 5 bases at J, with 9 bases between the two ends. In nucleotides, the CDR3 is TGTGCCAGCAGCGAGGGACGAAATGAAAAACTGTTTTTT. This sequence encodes CASSEGRNEKLFF.